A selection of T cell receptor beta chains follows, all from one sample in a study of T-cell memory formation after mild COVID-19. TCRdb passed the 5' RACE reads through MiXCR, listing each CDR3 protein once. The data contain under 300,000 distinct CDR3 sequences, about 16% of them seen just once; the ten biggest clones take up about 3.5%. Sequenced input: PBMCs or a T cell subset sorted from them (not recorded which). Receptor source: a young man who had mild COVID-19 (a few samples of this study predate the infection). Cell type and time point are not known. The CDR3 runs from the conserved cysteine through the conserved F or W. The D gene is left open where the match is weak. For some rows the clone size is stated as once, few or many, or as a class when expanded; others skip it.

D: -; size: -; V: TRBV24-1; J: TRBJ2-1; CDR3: CAPPRVPYNEQFF; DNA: TGTGCCCCGCCCAGGGTCCCCTACAATGAGCAGTTCTTC
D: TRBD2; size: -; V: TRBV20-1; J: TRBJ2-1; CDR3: CSARDVERGASYNEQFF; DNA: TGCAGTGCTAGAGATGTCGAGCGGGGGGCTTCTTACAATGAGCAGTTCTTC
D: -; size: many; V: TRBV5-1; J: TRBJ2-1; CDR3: CASSFDQSSYNEQFF; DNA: TGCGCCAGCAGCTTCGATCAGTCTTCCTACAATGAGCAGTTCTTC
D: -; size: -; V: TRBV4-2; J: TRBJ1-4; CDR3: CASSQGDLNEKLFF; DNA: TGTGCCAGCAGCCAAGGGGACCTTAATGAAAAACTGTTTTTT
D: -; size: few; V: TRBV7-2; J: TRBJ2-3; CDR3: CASSPGGGADQQYF; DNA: TGTGCCAGCAGCCCGGGTGGAGGGGCGGACCAGCAGTATTTT
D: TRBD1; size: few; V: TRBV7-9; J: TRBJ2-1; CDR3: CASSSDDWDRGPYNEQFF; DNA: TGTGCCAGCAGCTCGGACGACTGGGACAGGGGGCCCTACAATGAGCAGTTCTTC
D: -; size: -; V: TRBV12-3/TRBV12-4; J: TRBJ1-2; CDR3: CASSPPRGAWGYTF; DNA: TGTGCCAGCAGTCCTCCCCGGGGGGCCTGGGGCTACACCTTC
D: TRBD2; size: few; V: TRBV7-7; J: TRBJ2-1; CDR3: CASSPGAGGYNEQFF; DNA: TGTGCTAGCAGCCCCGGAGCGGGGGGATACAATGAGCAGTTCTTC
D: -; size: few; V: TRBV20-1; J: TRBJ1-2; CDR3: CSARDPGRAVGGYTF; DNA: TGCAGTGCTAGAGATCCTGGGAGGGCGGTGGGGGGCTACACCTTC
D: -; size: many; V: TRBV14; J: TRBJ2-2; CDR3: CASSFRQTSFTGELFF; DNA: TGTGCCAGCAGCTTCCGACAGACCAGCTTCACCGGGGAGCTGTTTTTT
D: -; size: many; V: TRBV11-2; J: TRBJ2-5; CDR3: CASSRYRAPGETQYF; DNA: TGTGCCAGCAGCAGATACCGGGCCCCGGGAGAGACCCAGTACTTC
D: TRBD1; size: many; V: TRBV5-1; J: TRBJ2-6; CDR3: CASSLMMRGRWANVLTF; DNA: TGCGCCAGCAGCTTGATGATGAGGGGGCGCTGGGCCAACGTCCTGACTTTC
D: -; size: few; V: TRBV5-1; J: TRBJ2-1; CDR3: CASSLGGVSSYNEQFF; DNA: TGCGCCAGCAGCCTAGGGGGGGTCAGCTCCTACAATGAGCAGTTCTTC
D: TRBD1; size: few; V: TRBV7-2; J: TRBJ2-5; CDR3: CASSLSGTGMFETQYF; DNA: TGTGCCAGCAGCTTATCCGGGACAGGGATGTTTGAGACCCAGTACTTC
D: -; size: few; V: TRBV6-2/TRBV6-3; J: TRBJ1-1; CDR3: CASNFGGWGTEAFF; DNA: TGTGCCAGCAATTTCGGGGGTTGGGGCACTGAAGCTTTCTTT
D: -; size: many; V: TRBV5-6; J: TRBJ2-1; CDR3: CASSHTYNEQFF; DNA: TGTGCCAGCAGCCATACCTACAATGAGCAGTTCTTC
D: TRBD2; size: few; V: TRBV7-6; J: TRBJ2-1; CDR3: CASSLGTSGGGEQFF; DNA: TGTGCCAGCAGCTTAGGGACTAGCGGGGGCGGTGAGCAGTTCTTC
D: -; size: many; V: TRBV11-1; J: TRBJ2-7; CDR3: CASSRSGTYEQYF; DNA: TGTGCCAGCAGCAGGTCCGGGACCTACGAGCAGTACTTC
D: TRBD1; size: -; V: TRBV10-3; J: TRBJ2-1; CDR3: CAISEGWDRNEQFF; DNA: TGTGCCATCAGTGAGGGATGGGACAGGAATGAGCAGTTCTTC
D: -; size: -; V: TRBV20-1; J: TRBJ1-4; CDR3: CSATQDIAEKLFF; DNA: TGCAGTGCGACCCAGGACATCGCTGAAAAACTGTTTTTT
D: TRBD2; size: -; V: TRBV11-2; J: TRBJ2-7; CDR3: CASSSGTSGEQYF; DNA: TGTGCCAGCAGCTCCGGGACTAGCGGCGAGCAGTACTTC
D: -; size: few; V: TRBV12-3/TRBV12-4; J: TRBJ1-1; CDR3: CASSREGAEAFF; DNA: TGTGCCAGCAGTCGGGAGGGCGCTGAAGCTTTCTTT
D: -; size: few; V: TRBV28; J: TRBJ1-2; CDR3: CASSYQDYYGYTF; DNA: TGTGCCAGCAGTTATCAGGATTACTATGGCTACACCTTC
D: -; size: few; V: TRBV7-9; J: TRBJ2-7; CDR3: CASSFGRISYEQYF; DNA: TGTGCCAGCAGCTTCGGGAGAATCTCCTACGAGCAGTACTTC
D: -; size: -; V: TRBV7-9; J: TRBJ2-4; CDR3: CATSTAAKNIQYF; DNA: TGTGCCACCTCGACCGCGGCTAAAAACATTCAGTACTTC
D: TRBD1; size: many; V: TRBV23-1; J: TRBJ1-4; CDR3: CASSQSVRQGPNEKLFF; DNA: TGCGCCAGCAGTCAATCCGTTCGACAGGGGCCAAATGAAAAACTGTTTTTT
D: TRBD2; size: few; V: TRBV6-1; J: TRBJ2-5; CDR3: CASNPGLAGETQYF; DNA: TGTGCCAGCAACCCTGGACTAGCCGGCGAGACCCAGTACTTC
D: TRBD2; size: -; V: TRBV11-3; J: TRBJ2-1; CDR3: CASSRDYYNEQFF; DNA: TGTGCCAGCAGTCGGGACTACTACAATGAGCAGTTCTTC
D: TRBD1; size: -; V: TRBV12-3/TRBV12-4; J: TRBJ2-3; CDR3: CASSQGASPDTQYF; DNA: TGTGCCAGCAGTCAGGGGGCGAGCCCAGATACGCAGTATTTT
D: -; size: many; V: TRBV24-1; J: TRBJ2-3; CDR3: CATSDDASDTQYF; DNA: TGTGCCACCAGTGATGACGCCTCAGATACGCAGTATTTT
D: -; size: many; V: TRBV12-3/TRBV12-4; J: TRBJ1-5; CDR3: CASSLSSDQPQHF; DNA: TGTGCCAGCAGTTTATCCAGTGATCAGCCCCAGCATTTT
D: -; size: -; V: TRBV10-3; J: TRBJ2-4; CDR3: CAIRLADIQYF; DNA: TGTGCCATCAGATTAGCGGACATTCAGTACTTC
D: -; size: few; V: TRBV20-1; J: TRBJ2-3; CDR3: CSATGHLPPTDTQYF; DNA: TGCAGTGCAACTGGACACTTGCCTCCCACAGATACGCAGTATTTT
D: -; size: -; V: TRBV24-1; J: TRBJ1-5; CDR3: CATSGAPWQPQHF; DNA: TGTGCCACCAGTGGGGCGCCCTGGCAGCCCCAGCATTTT
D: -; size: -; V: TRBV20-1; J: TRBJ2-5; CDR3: CSARFSYGQETQYF; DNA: TGCAGTGCTCGGTTCAGTTATGGCCAAGAGACCCAGTACTTC
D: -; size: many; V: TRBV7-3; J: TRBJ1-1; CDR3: CATARTANTEAFF; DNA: TGTGCCACCGCCCGGACAGCGAACACTGAAGCTTTCTTT
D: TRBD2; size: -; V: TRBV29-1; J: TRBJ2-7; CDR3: CSVRTSGSLSYEQYF; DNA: TGCAGCGTCCGGACTAGCGGGAGCCTCTCCTACGAGCAGTACTTC
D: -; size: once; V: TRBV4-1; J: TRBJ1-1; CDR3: CASSPLPTRGNTEAFF; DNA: TGCGCCAGCAGCCCATTACCCACAAGGGGGAACACTGAAGCTTTCTTT
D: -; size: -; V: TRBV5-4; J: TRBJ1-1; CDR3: CASSFRGARTEAFF; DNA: TGTGCCAGCAGCTTCCGGGGGGCGCGGACTGAAGCTTTCTTT
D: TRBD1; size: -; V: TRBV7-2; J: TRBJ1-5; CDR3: CASSPDRGTQPQHF; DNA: TGTGCCAGCAGCCCGGACAGGGGGACTCAGCCCCAGCATTTT
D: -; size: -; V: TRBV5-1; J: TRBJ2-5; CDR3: CASSSDSEQYF; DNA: TGCGCCAGCAGCTCGGACAGTGAGCAGTACTTC
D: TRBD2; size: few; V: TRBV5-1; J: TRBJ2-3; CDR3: CASSSIAGTSTDTQYF; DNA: TGCGCCAGCAGCTCAATAGCGGGGACTAGCACAGATACGCAGTATTTT
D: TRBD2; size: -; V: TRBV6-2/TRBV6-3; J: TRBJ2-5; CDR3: CASSVSGGAMTQYF; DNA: TGTGCCAGCAGCGTTAGCGGGGGGGCGATGACCCAGTACTTC
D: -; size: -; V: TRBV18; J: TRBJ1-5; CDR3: CASSTRAGQNQPQHF; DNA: TGTGCCAGCTCGACGCGGGCAGGGCAAAATCAGCCCCAGCATTTT
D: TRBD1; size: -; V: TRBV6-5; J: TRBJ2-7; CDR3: CASSYSRGPYEQYF; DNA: TGTGCCAGCAGTTACTCCAGGGGGCCCTACGAGCAGTACTTC
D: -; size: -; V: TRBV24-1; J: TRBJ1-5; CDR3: CATQQRNQPQHF; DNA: TGTGCCACCCAACAGCGGAATCAGCCCCAGCATTTT
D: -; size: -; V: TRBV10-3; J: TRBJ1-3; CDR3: CATRAQGSPSGNTIYF; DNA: TGTGCCACACGGGCGCAGGGGAGCCCCTCTGGAAACACCATATATTTT